Below, 15 T cell receptor beta chains from the same sample are listed, as sequenced in a study of T cell repertoires in ileal Crohn's disease. Assay used: immunoSEQ multiplex PCR; TCRdb lists only in-frame clones, some missing. The sample shows around 15,000 clones, roughly 78% of them seen only once. Sequencing was performed on ileal tissue. These receptors all stem from an adult with Crohn's disease.

The chain recombines TRBV7-2 with TRBJ2-3; perhaps TRBD2 as D (6 bases). V was shortened by 2 bases and J by 0 bases, with 9 bases between the two germline ends. This CDR3 comprises 15 residues. Germline loops: CDR1 SGHTA, CDR2 FQGNSA. CDR3 DNA sequence: TGTGCCAGCAGCTTAAATAGCGGTAGCACAGATACGCAGTATTTT. It specifies CASSLNSGSTDTQYF.

The V call is TRBV7-8, the J call TRBJ2-7, with 7 bases lining up with TRBD1. CDR1 and CDR2 (germline): SGHVS, FQNEAQ. This CDR3 has 15 residues. The J segment lost 2 bases and the V segment lost 5 bases, leaving 9 bases of the junction unmatched. The CDR3 sequence is CASSLRDRITYEQYF. The CDR3 DNA reads as TGTGCCAGCAGCCTCCGGGACAGAATTACCTACGAGCAGTACTTC.

This chain joins TRBV6-4 and TRBJ2-2; D is uncertain. Germline assignment: CDR1 MRHNA and CDR2 SNTAGT. V lost 4 bases and J 1 base, leaving 7 bases between the germline ends. The CDR3 totals 14 residues. The CDR3 nucleotides are TGTGCCAGCAGTGTCGACTGGAACACCGGGGAGCTGTTTTTT. As protein: CASSVDWNTGELFF.

The chain has TRBV28 and TRBJ2-3, with 7 bases identical to TRBD1. CDR1 MDHEN and CDR2 SYDVKM come from the germline V gene. The CDR3 extends over 13 amino acids. Trimming removed 7 bases from V and 5 bases from J; junction bases left unmatched: 6. CDR3 in DNA: TGTGCCAGCAAACAGGGGTGGGAAGATACGCAGTATTTT. This sequence encodes CASKQGWEDTQYF.

The rearrangement links TRBV7-9 to TRBJ2-7, with 10 bases lining up with TRBD1. This CDR3 is 15 amino acids long. CDR1 and CDR2 (germline): SEHNR, FQNEAQ (reference sequence). V gave up 3 bases and J gave up 0 bases; unmatched junction bases: 2. The CDR3 bases are TGTGCCAGCAGCTTCGGGGACAGGGGCTCCTACGAGCAGTACTTC. This encodes CASSFGDRGSYEQYF.

The rearrangement joins TRBV5-1 to TRBJ2-2; a weak D match, TRBD1 (6 bases). CDR3 length: 14 amino acids. The V end lost 5 bases, the J end lost 7 bases, and 15 bases lay between the germline ends. The germline CDR1 and CDR2 sequences are SGHRS and YFSETQ. CDR3 DNA sequence: TGCGCCAGCAGACTGGGACATTCAAACGGGGAGCTGTTTTTT. It translates to CASRLGHSNGELFF.

This sequence joins TRBV27 and TRBJ2-3, with 10 bases fitting TRBD2. V lost 6 bases to trimming and J lost 0 bases; unmatched junction nucleotides: 0. Germline loops: CDR1 MNHEY, CDR2 SMNVEV (reference sequence). This CDR3 comprises 14 residues. CDR3: CASRGLASTDTQYF. The CDR3 DNA reads TGTGCCAGCAGGGGACTAGCGAGCACAGATACGCAGTATTTT.

This rearrangement joins TRBV6-4 to TRBJ2-3; TRBD2 agrees at 11 bases. CDR3 length equals 13 residues. CDR1 and CDR2 (germline): MRHNA, SNTAGT. Trimming cost V 10 bases and J 5 bases; bases outside gene matches: 5. In nucleotides, the CDR3 is TGTGCCATAGCGGGGGGGCTCGTAGATACGCAGTATTTT. Protein product: CAIAGGLVDTQYF.

This clone occurred a few times. The chain links TRBV5-1 to TRBJ1-5; 8 bases line up with TRBD1. The CDR3 has 14 residues. The V and J ends lost 4 bases and 6 bases, in that order; junction bases with no gene match: 6. Germline CDR1 SGHRS, CDR2 YFSETQ. CDR3 nucleotide sequence: TGCGCCAGCAGCCCGGACAGGGCGGGTCAGCCCCAGCATTTT. It encodes CASSPDRAGQPQHF.

The sample holds one count of this clone. The CDR3 sequence is CASSVGTAGGGYTF. The DNA for the CDR3 is TGTGCCAGCAGCGTAGGGACAGCCGGTGGTGGCTACACCTTC. The chain has TRBV9 and TRBJ1-2, with D perhaps matching TRBD1 (6 bases). Trimming shortened V by 0 bases and J by 7 bases, and 13 bases separated the two germline ends. CDR3 length equals 14 residues. Germline V CDR1 and CDR2: SGDLS, YYNGEE.

The chain is built from TRBV10-2 and TRBJ2-7, with D possibly TRBD2 on 6 matching bases. Between the trimmed V and J ends, which lost 5 bases and 2 bases, there was a span of 13 bases. Germline loops: CDR1 WSHSY, CDR2 SAAADI. There are 14 residues in the CDR3. This CDR3 is CASSPREAAYEQYV. The CDR3 coding sequence is TGCGCCAGCAGTCCCAGGGAGGCCGCCTACGAGCAGTACGTC.

This clone turned up a few times. This chain uses TRBV6-5 with TRBJ2-7; the D is unclear. The CDR3 is 13 residues long. Germline lookup yields CDR1 MNHEY and CDR2 SVGAGI. V was cut by 5 bases and J by 4 bases, with 12 bases left in between. In nucleotides, the CDR3 is TGTGCCAGCAGTCTCACAGTTCTGTACGAGCAGTACTTC. Translating it yields CASSLTVLYEQYF.

The genes are TRBV7-2 and TRBJ1-6; D may be TRBD1 (6 bases). Germline V gene data show CDR1 as SGHTA and CDR2 as FQGNSA. The CDR3 has 15 amino acids. The V and J ends lost 6 bases and 13 bases respectively, with 22 bases between them. The CDR3 DNA is TGTGCCAGCAGTGGACGGGACACCGAAAATTGGCCCCTCCACTTT. Protein: CASSGRDTENWPLHF.

The J gene is TRBJ1-2, the V gene TRBV6-4; 8 bases agree with TRBD1. The CDR3 is 15 amino acids. The ends lost 2 bases at V and 9 bases at J; junction bases unmatched: 11. In germline, CDR1 is MRHNA, CDR2 SNTAGT. The CDR3 DNA reads as TGTGCCAGCAGTGACCAGACAGGGGAGGGCCGCAGCTACACCTTC. Translation: CASSDQTGEGRSYTF.

The chain couples TRBV6-6 to TRBJ2-7; 8 bases fit TRBD1. CDR1 is MNHNY and CDR2 is SVGAGI in the germline V gene (reference sequence). V was clipped by 0 bases and J by 2 bases; unmatched bases: 3. The CDR3 has 15 residues. The CDR3 reads CASSYSPDRAYEQYV. CDR3 bases: TGTGCCAGCAGTTACTCGCCGGACAGGGCCTACGAGCAGTACGTC.